This is a list of T cell receptor beta chains from one sample in a study of blood T cell repertoires in COVID-19. This table comes from immunoSEQ multiplex PCR, and its TCRdb copy is limited to in-frame clones, with some not included. The sample lists some 210,000 clones, 80% to 90% seen once, with about a tenth in the top ten. The specimen was PBMCs or T cells enriched from blood (not recorded which). These receptors were collected from a man aged 35-49 years who had recovered from COVID-19. Both conserved end residues are trimmed from each CDR3. Clone size is not always given. Where it is, it says once, few, many or a class for expanded clones.

cdr3_length: 15; clone_size: -; v_call: TRBV15; cdr3_aa: ATSRSPGGEITDTQY
cdr3_length: 16; clone_size: once; v_call: TRBV5-6; cdr3_aa: ASSLDALGQISGNTIY
cdr3_length: 11; clone_size: -; v_call: TRBV9; cdr3_aa: ASSANHNSPLH
cdr3_length: 13; clone_size: -; v_call: TRBV3-1/TRBV3-2; cdr3_aa: ASSQQPGSNQPQH
cdr3_length: 12; clone_size: once; v_call: TRBV18; cdr3_aa: ASSLVAVPDTQY
cdr3_length: 13; clone_size: -; v_call: TRBV19; cdr3_aa: ASSPKGAGNQPQH
cdr3_length: 15; clone_size: -; v_call: TRBV5-4; cdr3_aa: ASSLALSSGSVDTQY
cdr3_length: 10; clone_size: -; v_call: TRBV5-1; cdr3_aa: ASAQNNSPLH
cdr3_length: 11; clone_size: once; v_call: TRBV29-1; cdr3_aa: SVGAGAQETQY
cdr3_length: 14; clone_size: -; v_call: TRBV6-1; cdr3_aa: ASSETRSRLRRVAF
cdr3_length: 13; clone_size: once; v_call: TRBV4-1; cdr3_aa: ASSQEGARFYGYT
cdr3_length: 10; clone_size: -; v_call: TRBV5-1; cdr3_aa: ASSLTGYEQY
cdr3_length: 14; clone_size: -; v_call: TRBV19; cdr3_aa: ASSSLTVGTDLGYT
cdr3_length: 13; clone_size: -; v_call: TRBV12-5; cdr3_aa: ASGLAGGANTEAF
cdr3_length: 13; clone_size: few; v_call: TRBV5-8; cdr3_aa: ASSLGPRAYQPQH
cdr3_length: 14; clone_size: -; v_call: TRBV30; cdr3_aa: AWSRVWGGRGNTIY
cdr3_length: 11; clone_size: -; v_call: TRBV29-1; cdr3_aa: SVGEGKRSPLH
cdr3_length: 13; clone_size: few; v_call: TRBV7-9; cdr3_aa: ASSLTGGGGNTIY
cdr3_length: 11; clone_size: -; v_call: TRBV30; cdr3_aa: AWSVTEKETQY
cdr3_length: 12; clone_size: -; v_call: TRBV2; cdr3_aa: ASSLGGQGNGYT
cdr3_length: 11; clone_size: once; v_call: TRBV19; cdr3_aa: ASTRDSGNTIY
cdr3_length: 13; clone_size: -; v_call: TRBV30; cdr3_aa: AWTRTSGSYNEQF
cdr3_length: 12; clone_size: -; v_call: TRBV7-2; cdr3_aa: ASSLGTGGSEAF
cdr3_length: 12; clone_size: -; v_call: TRBV12-5; cdr3_aa: ASGLQGPVYGYT
cdr3_length: 14; clone_size: -; v_call: TRBV10-2; cdr3_aa: ASSDSGGASTDTQY
cdr3_length: 12; clone_size: -; v_call: TRBV6-5; cdr3_aa: ASSDRAISYEQY
cdr3_length: 11; clone_size: -; v_call: TRBV6-2/TRBV6-3; cdr3_aa: ASSFRVNQPQH
cdr3_length: 13; clone_size: once; v_call: TRBV2; cdr3_aa: ASSDLSEPEETQY
cdr3_length: 16; clone_size: -; v_call: TRBV11-2; cdr3_aa: ASSLDRAGTSGYNEQF
cdr3_length: 13; clone_size: few; v_call: TRBV9; cdr3_aa: ASSVGLRGGETQY
cdr3_length: 14; clone_size: -; v_call: TRBV7-9; cdr3_aa: ASSRGGAGGTDTQY
cdr3_length: 11; clone_size: -; v_call: TRBV19; cdr3_aa: ASSQGGNQPQH
cdr3_length: 14; clone_size: few; v_call: TRBV21-1; cdr3_aa: ASSKALSTRGTEAF